Listed here is a single TCR beta chain. Its antigen is as yet unknown. Other nucleotide sequences from this sample produce the same CDR3. This specimen belongs to a study of shared clonotypes between healthy human individuals. About the research overall: The study used three CD4 naive, three CD4 memory, two CD8 naive and one CD8 memory plate per donor. Study results and caveats: The study sampled only blood, and tissue repertoires likely differ. Sorted-subset samples were not fully sequenced, rarefaction indicated. A handful of donors showed sharing of around 5% of naive CD4 clonotypes.

This table comes from immunoSEQ multiplex PCR, and its TCRdb copy is limited to in-frame clones, with some not included. The data contain around 370,000 clones, about 96% of them singletons. Sequenced input: memory CD8+ T cells sorted from blood. The subset is: CD45RO+ cells pooled with CCR7-negative TemRA cells. The sequence derives from a young man in good health.

CDR3 region: CASSSPGIRYTF. The CDR3, as DNA: TGTGCCAGCAGCTCCCCGGGGATACGCTACACCTTC. This chain joins TRBV7-9 and TRBJ1-2; D not resolved. Trimming took off 4 bases at V and 9 bases at J, with 12 bases between the two ends. Per the germline V gene, CDR1 is SEHNR and CDR2 is FQNEAQ (reference sequence). The CDR3 spans 12 residues. The full variable domain, with the rest looked up from reference TRBV7-9 and TRBJ1-2, is DTGVSQNPRHKITKRGQNVTFRCDPISEHNRLYWYRQTLGQGPEFLTYFQNEAQLEKSRLLSDRFSAERPKGSFSTLEIQRTEQGDSAMYLCASSSPGIRYTFGSGTRLTVV.